The next 9 T cell receptor beta chains were all read from a single sample in a study of CD8 T cells in Susac syndrome. Random hexamers were used to reverse transcribe an amount of roughly 0.45 to 1 ug RNA. TCRdb re-derived calls from the immunoSEQ multiplex PCR reads in MiXCR, one entry per CDR3 protein. The top ten hold approximately 0.3% of the sample, which has 110,000 to 150,000 distinct CDR3 sequences, nearly 95% seen once. Source material: CD8+ T cells from PBMCs. The receptors shown here come from a human donor in good health.

This rearrangement joins TRBV29-1 to TRBJ2-1, with D tentatively TRBD1 (5 bases). Trimming removed 4 bases at V and 0 bases at J, with 7 bases between. CDR3 length: 13 amino acids. CDR1 SQVTM and CDR2 ANQGSEA come from the germline V gene. CDR3 in DNA: TGCAGCGTTGGCAGGGTCTCCTACAATGAGCAGTTCTTC. It is translated as CSVGRVSYNEQFF.

The chain uses TRBV7-9 and TRBJ2-5, with 8 bases lining up with TRBD1. The CDR3 contains 15 residues. The germline gives CDR1 SEHNR, CDR2 FQNEAQ (reference sequence). J gave up 5 bases and V 5 bases, and 10 bases lay outside the gene matches. CDR3 amino acids: CASSPAQGASETQYF. Here the CDR3 DNA reads TGTGCCAGCAGCCCCGCGCAGGGGGCTTCGGAGACCCAGTACTTC.

The chain carries TRBV6-5 and TRBJ2-7, with D unresolved. Trimming left V 2 bases short and J 0 bases short, with 5 bases between. Germline CDR1 reads MNHEY; CDR2 reads SVGAGI. This CDR3 is built from 13 residues. The CDR3 sequence: CASSYAGSYEQYF. CDR3 nucleotide sequence: TGTGCCAGCAGTTACGCAGGCTCCTACGAGCAGTACTTC.

The chain carries TRBV28 and TRBJ2-7; D uncertain. The CDR3 contains 13 residues. Trimming removed 3 bases at V and 3 bases at J, with 9 bases between. Germline assignment: CDR1 MDHEN and CDR2 SYDVKM. CDR3 bases: TGTGCCAGCAGTTTCTATGCGGACTACGAGCAGTACTTC. The encoded protein is CASSFYADYEQYF.

The rearrangement joins TRBV27 to TRBJ1-5; 8 nucleotides line up with TRBD1. Looked up from germline, CDR1 is MNHEY and CDR2 is SMNVEV (reference sequence). The V and J ends lost 5 bases and 3 bases, in that order; junction bases with no gene match: 3. CDR3 size: 14 residues. The CDR3 here is CASSRDRLNQPQHF. The CDR3 DNA sequence: TGTGCCAGCAGTCGGGACAGGCTCAATCAGCCCCAGCATTTT.

The chain carries TRBV29-1 and TRBJ2-7; TRBD2 aligns across 7 bases. The germline V gene encodes CDR1 SQVTM and CDR2 ANQGSEA. The CDR3 length is 13 residues. J lost 0 bases, V lost 4 bases, and 3 bases had no gene match. CDR3 region: CSVAAGISYEQYF. The CDR3 DNA is TGCAGCGTTGCAGCGGGAATCTCCTACGAGCAGTACTTC.

This rearrangement joins TRBV4-1 to TRBJ1-2, with D perhaps TRBD1 (6 bases). Germline V CDR1 and CDR2: MGHRA, YSYEKL. Trimming cost V 1 base and J 6 bases, with 12 bases left between them. There are 14 residues in the CDR3. The CDR3 loop reads CASSQVGGSDGYTF. The CDR3 nucleotides read TGCGCCAGCAGCCAAGTGGGGGGCTCGGATGGCTACACCTTC.

The V call is TRBV14, the J call TRBJ2-1, with a tentative D call TRBD2 (6 bases). Germline V gene data show CDR1 as SGHDN and CDR2 as FVKESK. Trimming shortened V by 0 bases and J by 7 bases, and 10 bases separated the two germline ends. CDR3 length: 14 residues. The CDR3 loop reads CASSQEDGRNEQFF. CDR3 coding DNA: TGTGCCAGCAGCCAAGAAGACGGGAGAAATGAGCAGTTCTTC.

The rearrangement joins TRBV30 to TRBJ1-1, with a possible D match to TRBD1 (5 bases). The germline V gene has CDR1 GTSNPN and CDR2 SVGIG (reference sequence). Trimming pared 0 bases from V and 9 bases from J, leaving 11 bases between. The CDR3 is made up of 12 amino acids. CDR3: CAWSVGQGQAFF. The CDR3 coding sequence is TGTGCCTGGAGTGTAGGTCAGGGACAAGCTTTCTTT.